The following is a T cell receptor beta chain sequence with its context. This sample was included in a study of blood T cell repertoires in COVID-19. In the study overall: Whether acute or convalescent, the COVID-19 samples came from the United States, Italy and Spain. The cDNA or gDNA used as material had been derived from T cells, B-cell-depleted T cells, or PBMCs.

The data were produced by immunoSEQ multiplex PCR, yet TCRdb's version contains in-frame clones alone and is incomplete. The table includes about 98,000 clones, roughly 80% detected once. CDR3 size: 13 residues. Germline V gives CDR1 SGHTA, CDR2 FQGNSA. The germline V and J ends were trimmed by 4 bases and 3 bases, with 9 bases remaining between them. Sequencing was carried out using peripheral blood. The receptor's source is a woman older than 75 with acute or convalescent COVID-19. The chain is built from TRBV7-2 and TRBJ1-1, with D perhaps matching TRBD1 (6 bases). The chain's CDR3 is CASSSYRDTEAFF. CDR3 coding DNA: TGTGCCAGCAGCTCCTACAGGGACACTGAAGCTTTCTTT.